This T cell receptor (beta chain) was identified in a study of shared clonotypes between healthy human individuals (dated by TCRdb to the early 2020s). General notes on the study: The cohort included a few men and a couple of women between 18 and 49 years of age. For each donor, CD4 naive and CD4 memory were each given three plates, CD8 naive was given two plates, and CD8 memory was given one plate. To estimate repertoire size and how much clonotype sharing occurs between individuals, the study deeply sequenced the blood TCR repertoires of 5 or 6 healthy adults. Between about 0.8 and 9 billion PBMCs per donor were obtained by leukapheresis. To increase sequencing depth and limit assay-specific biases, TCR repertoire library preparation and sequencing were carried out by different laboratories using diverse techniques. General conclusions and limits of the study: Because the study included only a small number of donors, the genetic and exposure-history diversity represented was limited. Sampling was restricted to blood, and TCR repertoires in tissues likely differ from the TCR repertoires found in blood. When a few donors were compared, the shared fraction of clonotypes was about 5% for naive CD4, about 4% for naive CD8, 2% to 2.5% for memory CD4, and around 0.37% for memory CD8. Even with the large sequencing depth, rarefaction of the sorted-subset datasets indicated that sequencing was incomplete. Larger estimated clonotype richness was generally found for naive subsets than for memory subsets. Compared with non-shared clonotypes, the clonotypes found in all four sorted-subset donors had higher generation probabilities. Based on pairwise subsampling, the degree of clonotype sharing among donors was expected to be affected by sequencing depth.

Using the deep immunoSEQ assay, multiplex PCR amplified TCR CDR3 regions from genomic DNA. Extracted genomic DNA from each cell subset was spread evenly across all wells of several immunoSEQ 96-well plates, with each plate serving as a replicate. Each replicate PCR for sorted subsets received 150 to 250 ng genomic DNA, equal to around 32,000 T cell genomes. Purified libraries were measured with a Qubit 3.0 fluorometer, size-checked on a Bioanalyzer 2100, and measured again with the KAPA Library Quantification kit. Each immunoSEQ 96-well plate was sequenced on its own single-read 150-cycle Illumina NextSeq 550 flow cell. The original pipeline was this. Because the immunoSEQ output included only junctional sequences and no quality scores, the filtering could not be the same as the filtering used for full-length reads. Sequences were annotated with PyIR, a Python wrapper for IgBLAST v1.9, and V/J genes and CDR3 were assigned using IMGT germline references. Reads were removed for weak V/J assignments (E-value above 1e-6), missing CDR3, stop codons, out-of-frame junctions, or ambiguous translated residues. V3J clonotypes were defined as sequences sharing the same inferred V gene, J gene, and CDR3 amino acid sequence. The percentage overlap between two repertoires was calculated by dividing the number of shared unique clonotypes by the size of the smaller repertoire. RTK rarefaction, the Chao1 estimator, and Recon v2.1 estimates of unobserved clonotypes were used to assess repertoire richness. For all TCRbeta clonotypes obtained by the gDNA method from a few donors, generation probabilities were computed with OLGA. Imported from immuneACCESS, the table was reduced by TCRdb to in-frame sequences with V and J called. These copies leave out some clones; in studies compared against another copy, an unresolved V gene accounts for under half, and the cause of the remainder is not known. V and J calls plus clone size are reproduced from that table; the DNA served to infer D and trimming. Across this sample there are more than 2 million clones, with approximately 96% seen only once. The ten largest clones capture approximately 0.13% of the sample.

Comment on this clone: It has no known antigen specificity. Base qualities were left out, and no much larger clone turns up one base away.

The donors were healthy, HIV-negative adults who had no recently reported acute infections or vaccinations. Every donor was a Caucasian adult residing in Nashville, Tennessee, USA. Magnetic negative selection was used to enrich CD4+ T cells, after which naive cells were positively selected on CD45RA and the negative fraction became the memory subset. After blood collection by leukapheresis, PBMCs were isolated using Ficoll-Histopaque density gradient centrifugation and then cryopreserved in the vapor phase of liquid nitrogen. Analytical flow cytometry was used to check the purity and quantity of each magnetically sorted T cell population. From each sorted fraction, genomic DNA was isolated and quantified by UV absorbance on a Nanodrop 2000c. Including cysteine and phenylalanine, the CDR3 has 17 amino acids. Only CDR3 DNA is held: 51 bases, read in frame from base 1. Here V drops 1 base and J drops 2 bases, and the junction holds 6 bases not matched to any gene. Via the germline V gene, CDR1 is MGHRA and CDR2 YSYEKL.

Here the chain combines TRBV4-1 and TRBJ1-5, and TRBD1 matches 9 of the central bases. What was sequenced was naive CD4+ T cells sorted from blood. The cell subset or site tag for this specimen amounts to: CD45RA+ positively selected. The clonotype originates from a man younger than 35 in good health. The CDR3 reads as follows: CASSQGTGGLGNQPQHF. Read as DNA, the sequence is TGCGCCAGCAGCCAAGGTACAGGGGGCTTGGGCAATCAGCCCCAGCATTTT.